This T cell receptor beta chain was profiled in a study of CD8 T cells in ankylosing spondylitis. Notes on the study in general: Within ankylosing spondylitis blood, a TCR beta motif made up of fewer than ten highly homologous variants appeared to be characteristic. Matched synovial fluid from ankylosing spondylitis patients was reported to be enriched for disease-linked clones.

The length of the CDR3 is 13 residues. CDR1 SNHLY and CDR2 FYNNEI come from the germline V gene. This clonotype was counted at least ten times. Its matching antigen is unknown. One junction end disagrees with the germline gene, perhaps due to a read error. In TCRdb, the 5' RACE reads were re-called with MiXCR into one record per CDR3 protein. The repertoire includes about 36,000 distinct CDR3 sequences, 4.5% to 6% of them detected once, and approximately 12% sits in the top ten. The J gene is TRBJ2-7, the V gene TRBV2, with D unresolved. The TCR sequence derives from a male donor with ankylosing spondylitis or in good health (not recorded which). The sample taken for sequencing was blood, either unsorted or a sorted T cell fraction (not recorded which). CDR3 sequence reads: CASCDLSSYEQYF. DNA of the CDR3: TGTGCCAGCTGTGATTTATCTTCGTACGAGCAGTACTTC.